This is a list of T cell receptor beta chains from one sample in a study of cytomegalovirus exposure and HLA in healthy donors. The table came from immunoSEQ multiplex PCR; TCRdb's copy has only in-frame clones and leaves some out. Of over 45,000 clones listed, about four fifths are singletons. The material sequenced was PBMCs. These receptors all come from a female donor in good health and CMV-seronegative. Each CDR3 is given with its conserved first and last residue. The D gene is left open where the match is weak. Size tells how often a clone was seen (once, few, many) or the class of an expanded clone, and some rows leave it out.

>16|TRBJ2-5|TRBD1|TRBV7-9|NA
TGTGCCAGCAGCTTGGGGTCAGGGGGCGGGCAAGAGACCCAGTACTTC
CASSLGSGGGQETQYF
>14|TRBJ1-1|TRBD1|TRBV7-2|NA
TGTGCCAGCAGTTCCCAGGGGGGGAACACTGAAGCTTTCTTT
CASSSQGGNTEAFF
>12|TRBJ1-2|NA|TRBV6-4|NA
TGTGCCAGCAGTGGAACAGCCGGTGGCTACACCTTC
CASSGTAGGYTF
>15|TRBJ2-2|NA|TRBV2|NA
TGTGCCAGCAGTGGGTCGGGGTCAAACACCGGGGAGCTGTTTTTT
CASSGSGSNTGELFF
>16|TRBJ2-3|NA|TRBV7-2|NA
TGTGCCAGCAGCTTAGCGGGGCCGAAAAGCACAGATACGCAGTATTTT
CASSLAGPKSTDTQYF
>17|TRBJ2-1|TRBD1|TRBV7-2|NA
TGTGCCAGCAGCTTAGGAGTTGGCAGGGGGATTACGATTGAGCAGTTCTTC
CASSLGVGRGITIEQFF
>15|TRBJ1-1|TRBD1|TRBV6-5|NA
TGTGCCAGCAGTTACTCGACGGGCAGGGGGACTGAAGCTTTCTTT
CASSYSTGRGTEAFF
>16|TRBJ1-2|NA|TRBV27|NA
TGTGCCAGCAGTTTCGTCGCAGGGGAAGTTTTAAGGGGCTACACCTTC
CASSFVAGEVLRGYTF
>15|TRBJ1-2|NA|TRBV7-9|few
TGTGCCAGCAGCCCCGAGGCAGGAGGGAACTATGGCTACACCTTC
CASSPEAGGNYGYTF
>12|TRBJ2-5|NA|TRBV19|NA
TGTGCCAGTAGTCCGGCTAGCGAGACCCAGTACTTC
CASSPASETQYF
>13|TRBJ2-3|NA|TRBV2|once
TGTGCCAGCAGGATAACAGGGAGAGATACGCAGTATTTT
CASRITGRDTQYF
>15|TRBJ1-5|TRBD1|TRBV7-9|NA
TGTGCCAGCAGCGTAGACAGGGAAGCAGGGCAGCCCCAGCATTTT
CASSVDREAGQPQHF
>13|TRBJ1-2|NA|TRBV25-1|NA
TGTGCCAGCCCCCCCAGGGCTAGAGATGGCTACACCTTC
CASPPRARDGYTF
>14|TRBJ1-5|TRBD1|TRBV7-2|few
TGTGCCAGCTCCCGACAGGGCGGCAATCAGCCCCAGCATTTT
CASSRQGGNQPQHF
>12|TRBJ1-1|NA|TRBV18|NA
TGTGCCAGCTCACCCTCCCTCACTGAAGCTTTCTTT
CASSPSLTEAFF
>14|TRBJ2-7|TRBD2|TRBV5-1|NA
TGCGCCAGCTCAACTAGCGGGGTCTCCTACGAGCAGTACTTC
CASSTSGVSYEQYF
>14|TRBJ2-3|TRBD1|TRBV6-6|NA
TGTGCCAGCAACTACCGGGACAGGGTAGATACGCAGTATTTT
CASNYRDRVDTQYF
>17|TRBJ2-3|TRBD2|TRBV2|once
TGTGCCAGCAGTGACCCCGGGCTAGCGGGGGGAAGAGATACGCAGTATTTT
CASSDPGLAGGRDTQYF
>15|TRBJ2-3|TRBD2|TRBV5-6|NA
TGTGCCAGCAGCTTCGGGGGGTCGGTGGGAGATACGCAGTATTTT
CASSFGGSVGDTQYF
>14|TRBJ2-3|NA|TRBV7-8|NA
TGTGCCAGCAGCTTGCAAAGACTAGGAGATACGCAGTATTTT
CASSLQRLGDTQYF
>14|TRBJ2-3|NA|TRBV4-1|NA
TGCGCCAGCAGCCTCGCGGGTCGCACAGATACGCAGTATTTT
CASSLAGRTDTQYF
>16|TRBJ1-2|TRBD1|TRBV28|NA
TGTGCCAGCAGTCGCAGCCTAACAGGGGACCTCGGTGGCTACACCTTC
CASSRSLTGDLGGYTF
>12|TRBJ2-7|NA|TRBV7-2|NA
TGTGCCAGCAGCTTAATCCTCTACGAGCAGTACTTC
CASSLILYEQYF
>15|TRBJ2-3|TRBD1|TRBV5-4|once
TGTGCCAGCAGCTTAGACAGGGGGCTCACAGATACGCAGTATTTT
CASSLDRGLTDTQYF
>14|TRBJ1-2|NA|TRBV6-6|NA
TGTGCCAGCGCCGAACCCAGGGGAAACTATGGCTACACCTTC
CASAEPRGNYGYTF
>15|TRBJ2-1|TRBD1|TRBV7-2|once
TGTGCCAGCAGCTTTCAATCGGCAGGGGGCGATGAGCAGTTCTTC
CASSFQSAGGDEQFF
>15|TRBJ1-4|NA|TRBV6-1|NA
TGTGCCAGCAGTGATATGGTGGGCAGGAATGAAAAACTGTTTTTT
CASSDMVGRNEKLFF
>14|TRBJ2-7|NA|TRBV11-3|NA
TGTGCCAGCAGCCTCAGAAGAGGGATCGGCGAGCAGTACTTC
CASSLRRGIGEQYF
>12|TRBJ2-5|NA|TRBV27|NA
TGTGCCAGCAGTTCCCCCCCGGAGACCCAGTACTTC
CASSSPPETQYF
>13|TRBJ1-2|TRBD1|TRBV7-9|NA
TGTGCCAGCAGCCCGACAGGGGTCTATGGCTACACCTTC
CASSPTGVYGYTF
>15|TRBJ1-1|NA|TRBV6-6|once
TGTGCCAGCAGTTGGGGAGGGGTGGATAACACTGAAGCTTTCTTT
CASSWGGVDNTEAFF
>16|TRBJ2-5|TRBD1|TRBV15|few
TGTGCCACCAGCAGAGATTATAACAGGGGAACGGAGACCCAGTACTTC
CATSRDYNRGTETQYF
>16|TRBJ1-4|NA|TRBV30|NA
TGTGCCTGGAGTCCGGGTTGGAGTCCTTCTAATGAAAAACTGTTTTTT
CAWSPGWSPSNEKLFF
>15|TRBJ1-2|TRBD1|TRBV6-1|once
TGTGCCAGCAGTGAACATCAGGACAGGGCAGATGGCTACACCTTC
CASSEHQDRADGYTF
>15|TRBJ2-7|NA|TRBV6-1|NA
TGTGTCAGCAGTGAACGGCCATTGACAGACTACGAGCAGTACTTC
CVSSERPLTDYEQYF
>14|TRBJ1-1|NA|TRBV5-6|NA
TGTGCCAGCAGCTTGTTCACCGGGAACACTGAAGCTTTCTTT
CASSLFTGNTEAFF
>13|TRBJ1-2|NA|TRBV14|NA
TGTGCCAGCAGCCCCGACAGCTACTATGGCTACACCTTC
CASSPDSYYGYTF
>16|TRBJ2-3|NA|TRBV7-2|NA
TGTGCCAGCAGCTTAGGTGGTGTGAGGAGCACAGATACGCAGTATTTT
CASSLGGVRSTDTQYF
>14|TRBJ1-2|NA|TRBV28|NA
TGTGCCAGCAGTTTAACGCAGGGTAGTAGGGGCTACACCTTC
CASSLTQGSRGYTF
>14|TRBJ2-7|TRBD1|TRBV5-4|NA
TGTGCCAGCAACCGGGACCCAGGGGGATACGAGCAGTACTTC
CASNRDPGGYEQYF
>13|TRBJ1-1|NA|TRBV7-9|NA
TGTGCCAGCAGCTTAGGGGGGTCGGGGGGAGCTTTCTTT
CASSLGGSGGAFF
>13|TRBJ2-7|TRBD1|TRBV5-4|NA
TGTGCCAGCAGCTTAGGGACAGGTGGCGAGCAGTACTTC
CASSLGTGGEQYF
>14|TRBJ2-7|NA|TRBV6-5|few
TGTGCCACCTCCTGGTTAGACAGGCCCTACGAGCAGTACTTC
CATSWLDRPYEQYF
>16|TRBJ1-6|TRBD1|TRBV7-9|few
TGTGCCAGCAGTTTCGGGCTAAGGGGGCGCAGATCACCCCTCCACTTT
CASSFGLRGRRSPLHF
>13|TRBJ2-5|TRBD1|TRBV5-1|once
TGCGCCAGCAGTCAGCAGGGGGAGGAGACCCAGTACTTC
CASSQQGEETQYF
>15|TRBJ2-7|NA|TRBV5-1|NA
TGCGCCAGCAGCTTGGTTGCAGGGAATGCCTACGAGCAGTACTTC
CASSLVAGNAYEQYF
>13|TRBJ1-2|TRBD1|TRBV5-4|NA
TGTGCCAGCAGCTTGAGGACAGGGGATGGCTACACCTTC
CASSLRTGDGYTF
>14|TRBJ2-3|TRBD2|TRBV6-4|few
TGTGCCAGCAGTAGCGGGGGGGCCACAGATACGCAGTATTTT
CASSSGGATDTQYF
>13|TRBJ2-7|NA|TRBV21-1|NA
TGTGCCAGCAGCACTCCAGGGGGATACGAGCAGTACTTC
CASSTPGGYEQYF
>16|TRBJ1-2|TRBD1|TRBV11-2|NA
TGTGCCAGCAGCTTAGGGCGGACAGGAGCCCTCTTAAGCTACACCTTC
CASSLGRTGALLSYTF
>14|TRBJ2-7|TRBD2|TRBV5-4|NA
TGTGCCAGCAGCTTAACTAGCGGGGGGTACGAGCAGTACTTC
CASSLTSGGYEQYF
>14|TRBJ1-5|TRBD1|TRBV19|NA
TGTGCCACCTGGACAGGGGTCATCAATCAGCCCCAGCATTTT
CATWTGVINQPQHF
>15|TRBJ1-5|NA|TRBV5-8|few
TGTGCCAGCAGCTTAATACAGGGACCGAATCAGCCCCAGCATTTT
CASSLIQGPNQPQHF